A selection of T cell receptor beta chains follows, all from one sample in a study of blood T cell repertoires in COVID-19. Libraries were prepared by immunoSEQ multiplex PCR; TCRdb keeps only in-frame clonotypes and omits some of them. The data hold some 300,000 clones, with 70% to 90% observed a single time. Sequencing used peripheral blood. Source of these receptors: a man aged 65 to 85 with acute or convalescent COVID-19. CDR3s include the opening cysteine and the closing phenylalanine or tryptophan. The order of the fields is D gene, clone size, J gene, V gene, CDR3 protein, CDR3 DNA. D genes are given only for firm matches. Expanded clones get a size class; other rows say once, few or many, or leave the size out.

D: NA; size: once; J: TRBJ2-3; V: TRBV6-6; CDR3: CASSYSTRGRTDTQYF; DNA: TGTGCCAGCAGTTACTCGACACGGGGGAGGACAGATACGCAGTATTTT
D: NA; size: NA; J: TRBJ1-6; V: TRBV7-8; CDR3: CASSLGSGGRAAGRNSPLHF; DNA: TGTGCCAGCAGCTTAGGTTCTGGCGGCAGGGCGGCGGGGCGTAATTCACCCCTCCACTTT
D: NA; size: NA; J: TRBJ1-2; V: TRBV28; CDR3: CASSEDSVGYTF; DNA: TGTGCCAGCAGTGAGGACAGTGTAGGCTACACCTTC
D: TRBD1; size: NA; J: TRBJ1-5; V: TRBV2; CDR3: CASDRGSNQPQHF; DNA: TGTGCCAGTGACAGGGGTAGCAATCAGCCCCAGCATTTT
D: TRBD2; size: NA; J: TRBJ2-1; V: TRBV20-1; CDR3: CSASSTSGASYNEQFF; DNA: TGCAGTGCTAGTTCGACTAGCGGGGCTAGTTACAATGAGCAGTTCTTC
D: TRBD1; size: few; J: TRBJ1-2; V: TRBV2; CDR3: CASRTGEDYGYTF; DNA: TGTGCCAGCAGGACAGGGGAGGACTATGGCTACACCTTC
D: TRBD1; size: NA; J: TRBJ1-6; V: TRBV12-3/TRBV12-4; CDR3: CASSLDRVSPLHF; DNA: TGTGCCAGCAGTCTTGACAGGGTTTCACCCCTCCACTTT
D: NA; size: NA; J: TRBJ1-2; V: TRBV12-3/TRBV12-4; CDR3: CASSFTEDYGYTF; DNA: TGTGCCAGCAGTTTTACTGAGGACTATGGCTACACCTTC
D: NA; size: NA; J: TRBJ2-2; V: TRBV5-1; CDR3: CASSLATGDGAGELFF; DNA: TGCGCCAGCAGCTTGGCCACGGGAGACGGGGCCGGGGAGCTGTTTTTT
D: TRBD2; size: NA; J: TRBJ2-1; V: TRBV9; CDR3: CASSLRTSGWNEQFF; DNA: TGTGCCAGCAGCTTACGGACTAGCGGATGGAATGAGCAGTTCTTC
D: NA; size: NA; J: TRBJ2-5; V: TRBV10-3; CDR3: CAISEGNSQETQYF; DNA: TGTGCCATCAGTGAGGGCAACAGCCAAGAGACCCAGTACTTC
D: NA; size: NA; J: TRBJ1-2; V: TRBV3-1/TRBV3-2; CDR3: CASSQDFLEYGYTF; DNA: TGTGCCAGCAGCCAAGATTTCCTCGAGTATGGCTACACCTTC
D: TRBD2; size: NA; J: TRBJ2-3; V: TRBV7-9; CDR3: CASSAGPGASGVTDTQYF; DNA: TGTGCCAGCAGCGCCGGTCCCGGCGCTAGCGGGGTTACAGATACGCAGTATTTT
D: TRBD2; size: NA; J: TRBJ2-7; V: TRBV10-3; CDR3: CAISDPTSGKRPYEQYF; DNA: TGTGCCATCAGTGACCCAACTAGCGGGAAACGTCCCTACGAGCAGTACTTC
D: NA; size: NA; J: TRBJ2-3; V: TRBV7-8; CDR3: CASSPRRSGQYF; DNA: TGTGCCAGCAGCCCCCGAAGGAGCGGGCAGTATTTT
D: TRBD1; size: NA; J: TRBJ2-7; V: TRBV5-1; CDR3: CASRRTGASYEQYF; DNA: TGCGCCAGCAGGAGGACAGGGGCCTCCTACGAGCAGTACTTC
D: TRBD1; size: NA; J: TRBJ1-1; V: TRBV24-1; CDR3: CATSDPGQGDTEAFF; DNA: TGTGCCACCAGTGATCCGGGACAGGGAGACACTGAAGCTTTCTTT
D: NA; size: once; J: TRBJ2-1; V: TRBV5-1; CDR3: CASSQQGPHSYNEQFF; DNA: TGCGCCAGCAGCCAACAGGGCCCCCACTCCTACAATGAGCAGTTCTTC
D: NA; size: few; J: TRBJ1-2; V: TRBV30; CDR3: CAWTPVYGYTF; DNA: TGTGCCTGGACACCGGTCTATGGCTACACCTTC
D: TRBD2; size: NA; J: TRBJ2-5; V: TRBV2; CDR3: CASSESSLAGRRETQYF; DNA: TGTGCCAGCAGTGAATCATCCCTAGCGGGACGGCGGGAGACCCAGTACTTC
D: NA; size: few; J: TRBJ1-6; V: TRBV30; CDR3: CAWSPGGHASSYNSPLHF; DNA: TGTGCCTGGAGCCCTGGTGGACACGCGAGCTCCTATAATTCACCCCTCCACTTT
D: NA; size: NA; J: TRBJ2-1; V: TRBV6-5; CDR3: CASSYSRGNEQFF; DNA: TGTGCCAGCAGTTACTCCCGCGGGAATGAGCAGTTCTTC
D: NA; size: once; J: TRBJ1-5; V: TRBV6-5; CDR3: CASSRAGGNTQPQHF; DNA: TGTGCCAGCAGCCGGGCGGGGGGCAACACTCAGCCCCAGCATTTT
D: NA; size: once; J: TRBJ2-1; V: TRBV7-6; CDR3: CASSVGQGHYNEQFF; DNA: TGTGCCAGCAGCGTCGGGCAGGGCCACTACAATGAGCAGTTCTTC
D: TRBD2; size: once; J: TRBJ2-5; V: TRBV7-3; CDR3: CASSLSGTSGGETQYF; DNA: TGTGCCAGCAGCTTATCCGGCACGAGCGGGGGGGAAACCCAGTACTTC
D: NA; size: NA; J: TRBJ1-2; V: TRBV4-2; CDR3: CASSPESRGFGYTF; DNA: TGTGCCAGCAGCCCGGAATCCCGAGGATTCGGCTACACCTTC